What follows is one T cell receptor beta chain and its context. Its antigen remains unidentified. This sample is part of a study of cytomegalovirus exposure and HLA in healthy donors. V was pared by 0 bases and J by 12 bases, with 17 bases between. From germline, CDR1 is WSHSY and CDR2 SAAADI. The CDR3 has 14 residues. Overall study findings and caveats: Presence/absence analyses supposed approximately even sequencing depth among donors. In an earlier analysis, most TCR beta V segments were productive about 87% or about 30% of the time. Researchers reportedly found TCR beta sequences accurately predicted most subjects' HLA-A and HLA-B alleles.

The PCR employed 60 Vbeta primers together with 13 Jbeta primers. The table came from immunoSEQ multiplex PCR; TCRdb's copy has only in-frame clones and leaves some out. The sample has fewer than 200,000 clones, about 79% seen once. This clonotype was sampled from a woman between 50 and 59 years old in good health and CMV-seropositive. V gene TRBV10-2 combines with J gene TRBJ1-1; D is possibly TRBD1 (5 bases). The material sequenced was PBMCs. CDR3 sequence reads: CASSESMRRGRSFF. As DNA, the CDR3 is TGCGCCAGCAGTGAGTCGATGAGAAGGGGTCGGTCTTTCTTT.